The rows below give T cell receptor beta chains drawn from one sample of a study of blood T cell repertoires in COVID-19. Some clones are missing from TCRdb's copy, which holds only in-frame ones; the method was immunoSEQ multiplex PCR. The sample has around 130,000 clones; under 90% are singletons. The sequencing sample was made of PBMCs or T cells enriched from blood (not recorded which). All receptors come from a middle-aged man with acute COVID-19. CDR3s leave out the opening cysteine and the closing phenylalanine or tryptophan. Each record gives: V gene, J gene, CDR3 protein.

TRBV29-1	TRBJ1-1	SVEARSSRAEAF
TRBV7-6	TRBJ2-5	ASSLGGNQETQY
TRBV25-1	TRBJ1-2	ASSDPGVAYGYT
TRBV11-3	TRBJ2-1	ASSQRPGLAGIGEQF
TRBV5-1	TRBJ2-7	ASSWGLASSYEQY
TRBV29-1	TRBJ1-2	SVEDEGASYGYT
TRBV27	TRBJ1-5	ASSRDRDQPQH
TRBV5-4	TRBJ2-1	ASRDQMGGHEQF
TRBV6-6	TRBJ1-6	ASHGTVMNSPLH
TRBV7-8	TRBJ2-2	ASSLGTSGTGELF
TRBV7-9	TRBJ1-3	ASSRPDRPSSGNTIY
TRBV3-1/TRBV3-2	TRBJ1-3	ASRGAGAGNTIY
TRBV6-1	TRBJ2-3	ASSEREATDTQY
TRBV7-2	TRBJ2-1	ASWASGYNEQF
TRBV6-1	TRBJ1-5	ASSDRGKDQPQH
TRBV6-5	TRBJ1-4	ASSYSGGDEKLF
TRBV5-1	TRBJ2-3	ASSTSGTGATDTQY
TRBV29-1	TRBJ1-4	SALPGGGEKLF
TRBV7-9	TRBJ2-2	ASSFRDRGSGELF
TRBV20-1	TRBJ1-2	SASTGGGYGYT
TRBV30	TRBJ1-5	AWRTEGQPQH
TRBV7-3	TRBJ2-2	ASSPVVPAGELF
TRBV7-3	TRBJ2-1	ASSPGGREEYEQF
TRBV6-2/TRBV6-3	TRBJ2-1	ASSRLAAGGKNEQF
TRBV3-1/TRBV3-2	TRBJ2-1	ASSQVLGAGGGNEQF
TRBV28	TRBJ1-5	ASRTGSNQPQH
TRBV9	TRBJ2-3	ASSVLAGEDTQY
TRBV2	TRBJ1-3	ASSSTGDGNTIY